Listed here are 23 T cell receptor beta chains from one sample, sequenced in a study of human CD8 memory T cell subsets. UMI-labeled 5' RACE produced the TCR beta libraries. With the 5' RACE reads reprocessed, TCRdb shows one record per CDR3 protein and no DNA. In total, the table holds approximately 5,000 distinct CDR3 sequences. Sequencing was done on a sample of CD8+ effector memory T cells (TEM) sorted from PBMCs. Subset here: effector memory CD8 T cells, CCR7- CD45RO+ CD95+. The receptors derive from a human donor in good health.

The V gene is TRBV6-2 or TRBV6-3, the J gene TRBJ2-7; the D gene TCRdb calls, TRBD1, cannot be checked with no DNA. Germline V gene lookup returns CDR1 MNHEY and CDR2 SVGEGT. The CDR3 sequence is 15 residues long. The CDR3 loop reads CASSASGTGSYEQYF.

The CDR3 loop reads CASRGGLDTGELFF. V and J are TRBV6-1 and TRBJ2-2; TCRdb selects TRBD1, and the lack of DNA leaves this call unchecked. CDR3 length equals 14 residues. Germline V gives CDR1 MNHNS, CDR2 SASEGT.

The V and J genes are TRBV20-1 and TRBJ2-3; without DNA, the TCRdb call of TRBD2 cannot be checked. There are 14 residues in the CDR3. Germline CDR1 is DFQATT and CDR2 is SNEGSKA (reference sequence). Here the CDR3 reads CSARISGVTDTQYF.

The chain uses TRBV7-2 and TRBJ1-2; TCRdb gives TRBD1 as the D gene, but with no DNA this cannot be confirmed. Germline V gene data show CDR1 as SGHTA and CDR2 as FQGNSA. There are 17 residues in the CDR3. The CDR3 protein is CASSLIPQGAHGGGYTF.

CDR3 region: CASSSNRNEKLFF. The genes are TRBV7-2 and TRBJ1-4. Germline V gene sequence: CDR1 SGHTA, CDR2 FQGNSA. CDR3 length equals 13 residues.

The chain joins TRBV4-3 to TRBJ2-6. Germline assignment: CDR1 LGHNA and CDR2 YSLEER. The CDR3 contains 17 residues. The CDR3 loop is CASSQGSSSEGANVLTF.

This chain joins TRBV20-1 and TRBJ2-7; TCRdb designates TRBD2, a call that cannot be tested without DNA. The CDR3 sequence is 16 residues long. Germline loops: CDR1 DFQATT, CDR2 SNEGSKA (reference sequence). CDR3 protein: CSASGETSAFSYEQYF.

This clonotype is deemed medium-sized by its frequency. The rearrangement links TRBV2 to TRBJ2-4; TCRdb indicates TRBD2, and absent DNA this call remains unverified. This CDR3 region has 16 residues. Germline V CDR1 and CDR2: SNHLY, FYNNEI. CDR3 loop: CASSEARGSVKNIQYF.

J is TRBJ1-1 and V is TRBV6-2 or TRBV6-3; the D call from TCRdb, TRBD1, cannot be confirmed without DNA. This CDR3 comprises 13 residues. Germline loops: CDR1 MNHEY, CDR2 SVGEGT. This CDR3 is CASSSTENTEAFF.

The J gene is TRBJ1-5, the V gene TRBV6-1; TCRdb calls TRBD1, which cannot be checked without DNA. The CDR3 consists of 16 residues. Per the germline V gene, CDR1 is MNHNS and CDR2 is SASEGT. The chain's CDR3 is CASSDAPGQGSQPQHF.

The CDR3 here is CASSLREAYNEQFF. The chain links TRBV27 to TRBJ2-1; the D call from TCRdb, TRBD2, cannot be confirmed without DNA. Germline assignment: CDR1 MNHEY and CDR2 SMNVEV (reference sequence). The CDR3 loop spans 14 amino acids.

V usage is TRBV15 and J usage is TRBJ2-3; TCRdb calls TRBD1, which cannot be checked without DNA. The CDR3 is 17 residues long. CDR1 LNHNV and CDR2 YYDKDF come from the germline V gene (reference sequence). The CDR3: CATSRVRGTGGTDTQYF. Filled out from reference TRBV15 and TRBJ2-3, the complete variable domain reads DAMVIQNPRYQVTQFGKPVTLSCSQTLNHNVMYWYQQKSSQAPKLLFHYYDKDFNNEADTPDNFQSRRPNTSFCFLDIRSPGLGDTAMYLCATSRVRGTGGTDTQYFGPGTRLTVL.

The V and J genes are TRBV7-9 and TRBJ1-1; absent DNA, TCRdb's TRBD1 call cannot be checked. CDR3 length equals 15 residues. The germline CDR1 and CDR2 sequences are SEHNR and FQNEAQ (reference sequence). The CDR3 is CASSGSGTGITEAFF.

This rearrangement joins TRBV6-1 to TRBJ2-3; TCRdb returns TRBD1, unconfirmable since there is no DNA. Germline lookup yields CDR1 MNHNS and CDR2 SASEGT. CDR3 size: 15 residues. CDR3 sequence: CASSEAGGGVDTQYF.

The chain recombines TRBV30 with TRBJ1-1; TCRdb returns TRBD1, unconfirmable since there is no DNA. CDR1 is GTSNPN, CDR2 SVGIG, per germline (reference sequence). The CDR3 sequence is 13 residues long. CDR3 region: CAWSIRVETEAFF.

This chain links TRBV4-2 with TRBJ2-3; TCRdb calls TRBD2, which cannot be checked without DNA. CDR3 length: 17 residues. The V gene's germline CDR1 is LGHNA and CDR2 YNFKEQ. The CDR3: CASSQEGVRAGSDTQYF.

The chain combines TRBV5-4 with TRBJ1-5; the D call of TRBD1 rests on TCRdb alone, since no DNA is present to check it. The germline gives CDR1 SGHNT, CDR2 YYREEE (reference sequence). The CDR3 extends over 14 amino acids. CDR3 loop: CASSLDGGRQPQHF.

The chain joins TRBV6-6 to TRBJ2-7; TCRdb designates TRBD1, a call that cannot be tested without DNA. The CDR3 length is 16 residues. Per the germline V gene, CDR1 is MNHNY and CDR2 is SVGAGI (reference sequence). The CDR3 is CASKETGGEGKYEQYF.

The V call is TRBV6-2 or TRBV6-3, the J call TRBJ2-7; TCRdb reports TRBD1, a call that lacks DNA to check it against. The CDR3 is made up of 15 amino acids. Germline values: CDR1 MNHEY, CDR2 SVGEGT. The CDR3 sequence is CASSAGTGGSDEQYF.

This chain connects TRBV6-4 to TRBJ1-2; TCRdb calls TRBD1, which cannot be checked without DNA. This CDR3 region has 15 residues. Germline lookup yields CDR1 MRHNA and CDR2 SNTAGT. CDR3 loop: CASSEKAGQGYGYTF.

The V call is TRBV29-1, the J call TRBJ1-1; checking the TCRdb D call of TRBD1 is not possible without DNA. This CDR3 has 13 residues. CDR1 and CDR2 from the germline V gene are SQVTM and ANQGSEA. CDR3 amino acids: CSVSGGENTEAFF. Variable domain in full (rest from reference TRBV29-1 and TRBJ1-1): SAVISQKPSRDICQRGTSLTIQCQVDSQVTMMFWYRQQPGQSLTLIATANQGSEATYESGFVIDKFPISRPNLTFSTLTVSNMSPEDSSIYLCSVSGGENTEAFFGQGTRLTVV.

The gene calls are TRBV20-1 and TRBJ2-7. CDR3 length: 15 amino acids. The germline V gene encodes CDR1 DFQATT and CDR2 SNEGSKA (reference sequence). CDR3 amino acids: CSATTDEGTPYEQYF.

The rearrangement uses TRBV20-1 and TRBJ1-1; the D call of TRBD1 rests on TCRdb alone, since no DNA is present to check it. Germline V gene data show CDR1 as DFQATT and CDR2 as SNEGSKA (reference sequence). The CDR3 sequence is 14 residues long. The CDR3 loop reads CSARDPQRDTEAFF.